This T cell receptor (beta chain) comes out of a study of tumor-infiltrating lymphocytes in glioblastoma multiforme. Three nested ARM-PCR rounds with V-beta and C-beta primers built TCRB libraries. TCRdb analysed the multiplex PCR reads with MiXCR anew, one entry per CDR3 protein. The sample consists of about 10,000 distinct CDR3 sequences, around two thirds of them appearing once. A remark on this clonotype: Because the CDR3 is missing its conserved closing phenylalanine or tryptophan, this is likely a read error.

This receptor was taken from a male donor with glioblastoma. The sequenced sample consisted of brain tumor tissue.

The CDR3 DNA follows: TGTGCCAGCGGAGGACCGGGCAATCAGCCCCAGCATCTT. This encodes CASGGPGNQPQHL. The chain couples TRBV12-3 or TRBV12-4 to TRBJ1-5; D gene ambiguous. There are 13 residues in the CDR3. V lost 8 bases and J lost 2, with 10 bases in between.